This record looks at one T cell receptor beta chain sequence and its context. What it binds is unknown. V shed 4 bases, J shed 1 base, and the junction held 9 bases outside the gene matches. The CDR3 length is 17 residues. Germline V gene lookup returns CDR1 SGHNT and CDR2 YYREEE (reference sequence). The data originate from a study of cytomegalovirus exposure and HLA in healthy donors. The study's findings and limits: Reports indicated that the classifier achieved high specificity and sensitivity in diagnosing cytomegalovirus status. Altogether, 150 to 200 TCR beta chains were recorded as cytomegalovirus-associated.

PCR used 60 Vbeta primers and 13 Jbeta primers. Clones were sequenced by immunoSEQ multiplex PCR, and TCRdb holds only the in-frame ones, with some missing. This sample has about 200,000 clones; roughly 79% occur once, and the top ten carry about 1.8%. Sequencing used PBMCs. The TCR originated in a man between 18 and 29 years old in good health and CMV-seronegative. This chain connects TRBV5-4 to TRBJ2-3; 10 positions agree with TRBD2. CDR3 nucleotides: TGTGCCAGCAGCCCTGGGGCTAGCGGGAGCCGCACAGATACGCAGTATTTT. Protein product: CASSPGASGSRTDTQYF.